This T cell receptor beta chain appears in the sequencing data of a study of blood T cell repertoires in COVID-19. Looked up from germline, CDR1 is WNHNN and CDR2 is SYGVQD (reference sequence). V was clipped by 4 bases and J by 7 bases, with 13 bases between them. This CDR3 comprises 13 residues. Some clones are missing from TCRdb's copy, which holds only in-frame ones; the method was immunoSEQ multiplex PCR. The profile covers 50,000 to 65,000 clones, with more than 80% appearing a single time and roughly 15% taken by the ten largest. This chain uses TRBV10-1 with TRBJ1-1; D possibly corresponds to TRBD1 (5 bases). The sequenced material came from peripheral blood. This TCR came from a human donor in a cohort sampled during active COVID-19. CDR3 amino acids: CASSAGITGEAFF. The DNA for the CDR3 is TGCGCCAGCAGTGCCGGCATAACAGGTGAAGCTTTCTTT.